In its sample, the clone carrying this T cell receptor (beta chain) was seen once. The source of the sample is a study of blood T cell repertoires in COVID-19. Study details: COVID-19 samples from acute and convalescent phases originated in the United States, Italy and Spain. PBMCs, B-cell-depleted T cells, or T cells were the source of the cDNA or gDNA that made up the material.

Deletions cut 2 bases from V and 4 bases from J, with 13 bases between. The CDR3 loop spans 15 amino acids. The germline gives CDR1 SEHNR, CDR2 FQNEAQ (reference sequence). Authors' methods: Using reference gene primer amplification, nucleated cell counts were estimated. Sequenced by immunoSEQ multiplex PCR; TCRdb stores in-frame clones only, minus some. That table supplies the V and J calls and clone size; D and trimming were determined from the DNA. The sample shows about 220,000 clones, roughly 82% of them seen only once. The TCR comes from a man aged 45-60 years with active or convalescent COVID-19. Sequencing used peripheral blood. This chain joins TRBV7-9 and TRBJ2-3; tentative D call: TRBD1 (5 bases). The DNA for the CDR3 is TGTGCCAGCAGCTTAATGGGGCAAAGGGCAGATACGCAGTATTTT. Amino acids: CASSLMGQRADTQYF.